This entry features one T cell receptor beta chain sequence. Its antigen is not known. CDR1 DFQATT and CDR2 SNEGSKA come from the germline V gene (reference sequence). The CDR3 is 18 residues long. Losses at the gene ends were 0 bases for V and 2 bases for J; bases not matched to a gene: 14. Molecular barcoding with unique molecular identifiers was used for the TCRbeta library. TCRdb itself ran the PCR reads through MiXCR, one entry per CDR3 protein. This sample yields approximately 500,000 distinct CDR3 sequences, of which 20% to 30% are seen a single time; just over 35% belongs to the top ten. The source of the sample is a study of T-cell reconstitution after alpha-beta-depleted transplantation in children. Study-wide findings and caveats: Fresh T-cell production supplied most of the T-cell counts and diversity seen one year after transplant. There were reportedly several hundred expanded graft clones from which alpha-beta T cells came about two months after transplant. The high TCRbeta diversity at day 60 in some patients came from surviving recipient T cells and thymic progenitors.

This specimen consisted of PBMCs, obtained before TCRalphabeta/CD19-depleted stem cell transplant. The chain employs TRBV20-1 and TRBJ1-1, with 8 nucleotides matching TRBD1. This clonotype originated in a boy younger than two with Wiskott-Aldrich syndrome, due to receive a stem cell transplant. DNA of the CDR3: TGCAGTGCTAGAGATTTCTCGGGGGCCCAGGGGGCTAACACTGAAGCTTTCTTT. This sequence encodes CSARDFSGAQGANTEAFF.